This T cell receptor (beta chain) is from a study of monozygotic twins with inflammatory bowel disease. This CDR3 is 15 amino acids long. Germline V gene lookup returns CDR1 DFQATT and CDR2 SNEGSKA (reference sequence). In regard to this clonotype: Its antigen is undetermined.

With the 5' RACE reads reprocessed, TCRdb shows one record per CDR3 protein and no DNA. This repertoire includes more than 95,000 distinct CDR3 sequences. General study results and limits: For IBD patients, clonotypes shared with others were fewer than for healthy twins, especially with disease activity. IBD patients displayed reduced TCRbeta diversity (inverse Simpson) when set against healthy co-twins. No single strong signal or clonotype associated with IBD was supported.

The V gene is TRBV20-1, the J gene TRBJ2-2. The TCR originated in a human donor with ulcerative colitis or Crohn's disease, or a healthy co-twin of an affected twin (not recorded which). Source material: blood. This CDR3 reads CSARVPGTNTGELFF.